These 26 T cell receptor beta chains share one sample of origin, sequenced in a study of shared clonotypes between healthy human individuals (dated by TCRdb to 2020 to 2021). Library preparation employed the immunoSEQ multiplex PCR assay. TCRdb limited this immuneACCESS table to in-frame rearrangements with V and J called. A share of clones is missing; checked studies link under half to unresolved V genes, and the rest is unexplained. Counted in this sample were hundreds of thousands of clones; 73% of them appeared once. The ten largest clones capture around 9.3% of the sample. Source material: memory CD4+ T cells sorted from blood. The sample's cell subset or site label, decoded: CD45RA-negative fraction. These TCRs come from a man aged 25 to 45 in good health.

The chain employs TRBV19 and TRBJ2-7, with 11 bases that match TRBD2. The V segment lost 6 bases and the J segment 7 bases; nucleotides outside the gene matches: 8. This CDR3 has 14 amino acids. Germline CDR1 and CDR2: LNHDA and SQIVND (reference sequence). For the CDR3, the DNA is TGTGCCAGTAGCAGGACGGGACTAGCGGCTGAGCAGTACTTC. Translating it yields CASSRTGLAAEQYF.

This clone occurred a few times. The CDR3 region has the DNA TGTGCCAGCAGCCCGGACGGGAGCTCCTACGAGCAGTACTTC. This codes for CASSPDGSSYEQYF. This rearrangement joins TRBV7-9 to TRBJ2-7, with D perhaps matching TRBD2 (6 bases). V was trimmed by 5 bases and J by 0 bases, leaving 11 bases between them. Germline V gene sequence: CDR1 SEHNR, CDR2 FQNEAQ (reference sequence). This CDR3 spans 14 amino acids.

The gene calls are TRBV5-8 and TRBJ2-7, with 8 nucleotides matching TRBD1. With V trimmed by 3 bases and J by 6 bases, 23 bases remained unmatched. The CDR3 has 19 residues. Germline V gene data show CDR1 as SGHTS and CDR2 as YDEGEE. The CDR3 nucleotides read TGTGCCAGCAGCTCCCTGGAGGAGACAGGGGACGTCGCCTGGTGCGAGCAGTACTTC. It encodes CASSSLEETGDVAWCEQYF.

This chain uses TRBV5-1 with TRBJ2-7; D gene ambiguous. Germline CDR1 SGHRS, CDR2 YFSETQ. Trimming pared 0 bases from V and 0 bases from J, leaving 10 bases between. This CDR3 contains 15 residues. Written as DNA, the CDR3 is TGCGCCAGCAGCTTGGGTTTCCCCCCCTCCTACGAGCAGTACTTC. This encodes CASSLGFPPSYEQYF.

V gene TRBV6-1 combines with J gene TRBJ2-5, with TRBD2 matching 10 bases. The V and J ends lost 4 bases and 1 base, in that order; junction bases with no gene match: 3. Germline V gives CDR1 MNHNS, CDR2 SASEGT. The CDR3 covers 15 residues. In DNA form, the CDR3 reads TGTGCCAGCAGTGTAGGGACTAGCGTCCAAGAGACCCAGTACTTC. Translated, it gives CASSVGTSVQETQYF.

The chain carries TRBV15 and TRBJ2-1, with a weak D call TRBD2 (6 bases). The CDR3 sequence is 14 residues long. CDR1 LNHNV and CDR2 YYDKDF come from the germline V gene (reference sequence). Trimming cost V 3 bases and J 6 bases, with 12 bases left between them. The CDR3 DNA reads TGTGCCACCAGCAGCGGGAGTTTCGGCAATGAGCAGTTCTTC. This encodes CATSSGSFGNEQFF.

The V gene is TRBV5-1, the J gene TRBJ1-1; 9 bases agree with TRBD1. CDR3 length: 16 amino acids. V gave up 1 base and J gave up 7 bases; unmatched junction bases: 11. Per germline, CDR1 SGHRS and CDR2 YFSETQ. In DNA form, the CDR3 reads TGCGCCAGCAGCTTGATCGGACAGGGGATCGACGGTGAAGCTTTCTTT. Translation gives CASSLIGQGIDGEAFF. Full variable domain (missing parts from reference TRBV5-1 and TRBJ1-1): KAGVTQTPRYLIKTRGQQVTLSCSPISGHRSVSWYQQTPGQGLQFLFEYFSETQRNKGNFPGRFSGRQFSNSRSEMNVSTLELGDSALYLCASSLIGQGIDGEAFFGQGTRLTVV.

The chain uses TRBV18 and TRBJ2-7; possibly TRBD2 for D (6 bases). Trimming cost V 0 bases and J 7 bases, with 16 bases left between them. The CDR3 is made up of 15 amino acids. Germline CDR1 KGHSH, CDR2 LQKENI. CDR3 amino acids: CASSPPSLKGREQYF. For the CDR3, the DNA is TGTGCCAGCTCACCACCCTCCTTAAAGGGGAGGGAGCAGTACTTC. Full variable domain (missing parts from reference TRBV18 and TRBJ2-7): NAGVMQNPRHLVRRRGQEARLRCSPMKGHSHVYWYRQLPEEGLKFMVYLQKENIIDESGMPKERFSAEFPKEGPSILRIQQVVRGDSAAYFCASSPPSLKGREQYFGPGTRLTVT.

Comments on this clone: A read error may explain this, as a much larger clone is one base away. The chain employs TRBV7-2 and TRBJ2-1, with D hard to call. Trimming took 1 base from V and 7 from J, leaving 5 bases between them. The CDR3 spans 12 residues. Germline assignment: CDR1 SGHTA and CDR2 FQGNSA. CDR3 loop: CASSLVGNEQFF. For the CDR3, the DNA is TGTGCCAGCAGCTTAGTCGGAAATGAGCAGTTCTTC.

The CDR3 DNA reads TGTGCCAGCAGCCACGAGTCAGGCACCGGGGAGCTGTTTTTT. It yields the protein CASSHESGTGELFF. This chain connects TRBV14 to TRBJ2-2; no reliable D call. The CDR3 extends over 14 amino acids. Germline-derived CDR1 and CDR2 are SGHDN and FVKESK. The germline V and J ends were trimmed by 3 bases and 4 bases, with 9 bases remaining between them.

In its sample, this clone was seen a few times. The rearrangement uses TRBV27 and TRBJ2-5; TRBD1 aligns across 7 bases. Trimming at V came to 3 bases and at J to 5 bases, leaving 3 bases not matched to a gene. Germline lookup yields CDR1 MNHEY and CDR2 SMNVEV (reference sequence). The CDR3 is made up of 13 amino acids. The CDR3 loop is CASSFGTVETQYF. In DNA, the CDR3 is TGTGCCAGCAGTTTCGGGACAGTGGAGACCCAGTACTTC.

This clone was seen only a few times. The chain joins TRBV27 to TRBJ1-1; D not resolved. V dropped 5 bases and J dropped 1 base, with 11 bases sitting between them. The CDR3 is 14 amino acids. CDR1 MNHEY and CDR2 SMNVEV come from the germline V gene (reference sequence). The CDR3 protein is CASSTWTANTEAFF. CDR3 sequence (DNA): TGTGCCAGCAGTACTTGGACGGCGAACACTGAAGCTTTCTTT.

The V and J genes are TRBV7-3 and TRBJ2-6; 7 bases match TRBD2. There are 16 residues in the CDR3. Germline assignment: CDR1 SGHTA and CDR2 FQGTGA. J gave up 0 bases and V 5 bases, and 4 bases lay outside the gene matches. CDR3 bases: TGTGCCAGCAGCGCCCGCGGGAGCTCTGGGGCCAACGTCCTGACTTTC. Translating it yields CASSARGSSGANVLTF.

The chain is built from TRBV11-1 and TRBJ2-7, with D unclear. CDR1 is SGHAT, CDR2 FQDESV, per germline (reference sequence). The CDR3 runs 13 residues. The germline V and J ends were trimmed by 3 bases and 3 bases, with 9 bases remaining between them. The CDR3 spells CASSFPLGYEQYF. The CDR3 DNA sequence: TGTGCCAGCAGCTTTCCTTTGGGCTACGAGCAGTACTTC.

V and J are TRBV21-1 and TRBJ2-7; the table's D call of TRBD2 was not tested on the DNA. TRBV21-1 is assigned pseudogene status. CDR3 length: 22 amino acids. The CDR3: CASSKVLTFYGRECVISYEQYF. The CDR3 region has the DNA TGTGCCAGCAGCAAAGTGCTTACTTTCTACGGCCGGGAGTGCGTAATCAGCTACGAGCAGTACTTC.

The V and J genes are TRBV10-2 and TRBJ2-7; TRBD2 agrees at 7 bases. CDR1 and CDR2 from the germline V gene are WSHSY and SAAADI. The CDR3 sequence is 15 residues long. V shed 8 bases and J 2 bases; nucleotides not matched to a gene: 12. This CDR3 is CASSKAGPRAYEQYF. Written as DNA, the CDR3 is TGCGCCAGCTCCAAAGCGGGACCACGCGCCTACGAGCAGTACTTC.

This clone occurred a few times. The chain links TRBV19 to TRBJ2-7; 9 bases match TRBD2. V shed 1 base, J shed 6 bases, and the junction held 7 bases outside the gene matches. Germline-derived CDR1 and CDR2 are LNHDA and SQIVND (reference sequence). The CDR3 is made up of 15 amino acids. Written as DNA, the CDR3 is TGTGCCAGTAGTATAGCGGGTAGCGGGAGATTCGAGCAGTACTTC. This sequence encodes CASSIAGSGRFEQYF.

The V call is TRBV2, the J call TRBJ2-1, with 7 bases lining up with TRBD2. The CDR3 spans 15 residues. The V and J ends lost 4 bases and 0 bases, in that order; junction bases with no gene match: 3. Germline V gene lookup returns CDR1 SNHLY and CDR2 FYNNEI. The CDR3 bases are TGTGCCAGCAGTGCTGGCGGGAGCTCCTACAATGAGCAGTTCTTC. This gives the protein CASSAGGSSYNEQFF.

Note on this clone: In the same sample, other DNA sequences code for this CDR3. The chain employs TRBV4-2 and TRBJ1-2; D call uncertain. V gave up 1 base and J gave up 4 bases, with 7 bases separating them. Germline-derived CDR1 and CDR2 are LGHNA and YNFKEQ. The CDR3 contains 13 residues. The CDR3 DNA is TGTGCCAGCAGCCAAGGGGATTCCTATGGCTACACCTTC. Amino acids: CASSQGDSYGYTF.

This chain links TRBV4-1 with TRBJ2-1; 8 bases agree with TRBD1. The CDR3 runs to 15 residues. Per the germline V gene, CDR1 is MGHRA and CDR2 is YSYEKL. After removal of 5 bases from V and 7 bases from J, the junction contained 10 bases not matched to a gene. This chain's CDR3 is CASSTQQNRGNEQFF. The CDR3 nucleotides read TGCGCCAGCAGCACCCAACAAAACAGGGGGAATGAGCAGTTCTTC.

This clone has just a few counts. This specimen includes other DNA sequences encoding the same CDR3. The chain employs TRBV11-2 and TRBJ1-2; no clear D. Germline CDR1 SGHAT, CDR2 FQNNGV. The V end was cut by 0 bases, the J end by 8 bases, with 7 bases between. CDR3 length: 12 residues. The CDR3 sequence is CASSLEKGGYTF. The CDR3 DNA reads as TGTGCCAGCAGCTTAGAAAAGGGCGGCTACACCTTC.

This rearrangement joins TRBV15 to TRBJ2-3; D perhaps matches TRBD2 (5 bases). Trimming took 1 base from V and 2 from J, leaving 16 bases between them. CDR1 LNHNV and CDR2 YYDKDF come from the germline V gene (reference sequence). The CDR3 extends over 17 amino acids. This CDR3 is CATSRVGNSAFTDTQYF. Here the CDR3 DNA reads TGTGCCACCAGCAGAGTCGGGAATAGCGCTTTCACAGATACGCAGTATTTT.

V usage is TRBV2 and J usage is TRBJ1-1, with D unresolved. V shed 6 bases and J shed 6 bases, with 11 bases lying between them. Germline CDR1 and CDR2: SNHLY and FYNNEI. The CDR3 is made up of 12 amino acids. The DNA for the CDR3 is TGTGCCAGCAGCGCCTTGGGGTCTGAAGCTTTCTTT. It translates to CASSALGSEAFF.

In this sample, this clone turned up a few times. The V call is TRBV21-1, the J call TRBJ2-7; the table assigns TRBD2, which was not confirmed against the DNA. TRBV21-1 is a recognized pseudogene. The CDR3 is 15 residues long. The CDR3, as DNA: TGTGCCAGCAGCAAAACTAGCGGGAGAGTCTACGAGCAGTACTTC. Translating it yields CASSKTSGRVYEQYF.

This clone was recorded many times. The chain carries TRBV6-8 and TRBJ2-6; possibly TRBD2 for D (6 bases). The length of the CDR3 is 19 residues. V lost 1 base, J lost 0 bases, and 16 bases lay in between. Germline V CDR1 and CDR2: MNHGY, SAAAGT. CDR3 sequence reads: CASSYLRTTNVSGANVLTF. The DNA of the CDR3 is TGTGCCAGCAGTTACTTAAGGACTACTAACGTCTCTGGGGCCAACGTCCTGACTTTC.

The rearrangement joins TRBV10-3 to TRBJ2-7, with TRBD2 identical over 14 bases. J lost 7 bases, V lost 1 base, and 9 bases had no gene match. Germline loops: CDR1 ENHRY, CDR2 SYGVKD. The CDR3 extends over 17 amino acids. For the CDR3, the DNA is TGTGCCATCAGTGAGTGGGGGAGACTAGCGGGAGGGGAGGAGCAGTACTTC. Encoded protein: CAISEWGRLAGGEEQYF.